The TCR beta chain under discussion was sequenced for a study of T cell responses to AZD1222 COVID-19 vaccine (TCRdb year 2021). Broadly, across the study: AZD1222 recipients whose second dose came at about 4 weeks and those whose second dose came at about 12 weeks were combined into one group, since spike-specific TCR depth and breadth did not differ between the two schedules. TCR sequencing covered 230 to 250 trial participants: some 210 given two doses of AZD1222 and 26 given two doses of MenACWY control vaccine. Trial participants were enrolled by age into subgroups of 18-55, 56-69 and 70-plus years, and roughly 150, 30 and 60 TCR-sequenced participants, respectively, were included in these subgroups. Study-wide findings and limitations: Conclusions about previously exposed vaccinees are limited because only a handful of AZD1222 recipients were SARS-CoV-2 seropositive at baseline. Because no day 14 peak-response samples were available, the repertoires could be characterized only after the peak T cell response. Vaccine-associated CD4 TCRs spanned the whole spike protein, with dominant responses in regions 160-218 and 743-854. Participants were mostly white British and included more females than males, and it was suggested by the authors that clonal diversity may have been underestimated. A significant rise in spike-specific TCR breadth and depth was observed after two AZD1222 doses relative to day 0 and relative to MenACWY recipients. Epitopes outside the regions mutated in the B.1.351 and B.1.1.7 variants were reportedly recognized by nearly half of the unique spike-specific TCRs. The 56-69-year group was small, and its depth increase did not reach significance, likely because of low power.

Inclusive of the bounding cysteine and phenylalanine, the CDR3 is 14 residues long. The retained sequence is limited to the CDR3, 42 bases, with the frame set at the first base. At the junction V is shortened by 3 bases and J by 1 base, with 9 bases in between. Via the germline V gene, CDR1 is MDHEN and CDR2 SYDVKM. The CDR3 regions of human TCRbeta chains were subjected to immunosequencing. Regarding the original processing steps: TCRs in the repertoires were compared against a reference library of SARS-CoV-2-specific TCRs that had been generated with the MIRA antigen-specificity platform. Breadth meant the fraction of unique TCRs that were SARS-CoV-2-associated, whereas depth meant the fraction of total T cells that were SARS-CoV-2-associated. Using the MIRA data, each spike-specific TCR was assigned both to the spike region to which the TCR was reactive and to a CD4 or CD8 class. Log10-transformed breadth and depth values were compared by one-way ANOVA with Sidak's multiple comparisons tests. Here the immuneACCESS table is served through TCRdb, limited to in-frame sequences with V and J called. Missing clones are a known gap in these copies; in checked studies unresolved V genes cover under half, and the rest lacks a known reason. The DNA gave D and trimming, while V, J and clone size come from that table. The sample table holds approximately 80,000 clones, of which 80% to 90% were seen once. In total, the top ten clones hold roughly 29% of the sample.

What the time point label conveys for this sample: baseline before first vaccination. The vaccinee samples were drawn from two UK trials, COV001 and COV002, one of which was a single-blind randomized controlled phase 2/3 trial testing AZD1222 (ChAdOx1 nCoV-19) in healthy adults. For TCRbeta chain sequencing, PBMC samples were collected from trial participants at day 0 and at day 28 after the second dose. With respect to this clone: Its target antigen remains unknown. Per-base quality was not reported, and no clone a single base away is much larger than it.

The V and J segments used are TRBV28 and TRBJ1-1; a weak D assignment points to TRBD1 (5 bases agree). The source is an adult in good health. Sequencing was performed on peripheral blood, taken on day 0 of AZD1222 vaccination. CDR3 protein: CASSFETANTEAFF. The DNA is as follows: TGTGCCAGCAGTTTTGAGACAGCGAACACTGAAGCTTTCTTT. Here the CDR3 is joined to the reference TRBV28 and TRBJ1-1 genes, and the full variable domain is: DVKVTQSSRYLVKRTGEKVFLECVQDMDHENMFWYRQDPGLGLRLIYFSYDVKMKEKGDIPEGYSVSREKKERFSLILESASTNQTSMYLCASSFETANTEAFFGQGTRLTVV.